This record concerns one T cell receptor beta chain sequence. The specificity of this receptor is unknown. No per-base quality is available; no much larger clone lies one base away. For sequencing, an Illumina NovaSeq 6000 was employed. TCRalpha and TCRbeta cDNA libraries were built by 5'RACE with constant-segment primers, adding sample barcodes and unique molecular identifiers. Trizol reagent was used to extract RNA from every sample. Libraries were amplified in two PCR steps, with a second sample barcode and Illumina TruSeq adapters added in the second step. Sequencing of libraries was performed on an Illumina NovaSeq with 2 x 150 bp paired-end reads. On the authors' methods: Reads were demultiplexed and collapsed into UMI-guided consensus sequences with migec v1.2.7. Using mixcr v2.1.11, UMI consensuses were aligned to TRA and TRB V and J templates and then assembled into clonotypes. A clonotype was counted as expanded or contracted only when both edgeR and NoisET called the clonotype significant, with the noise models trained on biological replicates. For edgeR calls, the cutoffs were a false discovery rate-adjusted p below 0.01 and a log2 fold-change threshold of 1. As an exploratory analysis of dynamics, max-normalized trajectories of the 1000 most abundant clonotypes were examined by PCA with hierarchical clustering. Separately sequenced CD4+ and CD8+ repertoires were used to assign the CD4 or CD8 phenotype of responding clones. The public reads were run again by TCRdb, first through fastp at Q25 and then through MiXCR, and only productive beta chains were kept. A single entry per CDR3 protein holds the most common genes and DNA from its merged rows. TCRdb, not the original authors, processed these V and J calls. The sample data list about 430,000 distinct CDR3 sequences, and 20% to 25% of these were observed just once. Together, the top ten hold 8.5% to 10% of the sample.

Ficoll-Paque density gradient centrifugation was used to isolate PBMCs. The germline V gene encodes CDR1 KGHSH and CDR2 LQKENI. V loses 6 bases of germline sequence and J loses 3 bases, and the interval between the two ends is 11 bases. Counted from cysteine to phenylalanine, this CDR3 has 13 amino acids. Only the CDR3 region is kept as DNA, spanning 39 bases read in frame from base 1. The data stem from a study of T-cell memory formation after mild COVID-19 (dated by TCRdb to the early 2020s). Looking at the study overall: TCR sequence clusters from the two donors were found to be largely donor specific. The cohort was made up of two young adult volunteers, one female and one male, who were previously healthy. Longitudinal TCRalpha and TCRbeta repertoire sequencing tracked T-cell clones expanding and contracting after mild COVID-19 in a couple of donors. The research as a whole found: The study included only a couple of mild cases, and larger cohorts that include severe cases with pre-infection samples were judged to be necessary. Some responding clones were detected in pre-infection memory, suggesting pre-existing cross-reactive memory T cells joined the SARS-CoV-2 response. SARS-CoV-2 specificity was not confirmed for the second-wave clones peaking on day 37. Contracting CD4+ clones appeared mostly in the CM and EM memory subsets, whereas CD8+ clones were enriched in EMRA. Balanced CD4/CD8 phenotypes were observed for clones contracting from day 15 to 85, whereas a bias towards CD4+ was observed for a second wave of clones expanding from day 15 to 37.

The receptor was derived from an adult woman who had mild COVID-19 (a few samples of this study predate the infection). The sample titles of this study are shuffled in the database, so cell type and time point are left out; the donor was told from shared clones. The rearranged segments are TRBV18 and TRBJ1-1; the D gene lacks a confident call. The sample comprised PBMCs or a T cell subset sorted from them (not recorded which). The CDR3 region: CASSGVRDTEAFF. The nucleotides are TGTGCCAGCTCGGGAGTTAGGGACACTGAAGCTTTCTTT.